This TCR beta chain came from a study of T cell responses to AZD1222 COVID-19 vaccine. Findings and limits, study-wide: The study reported that nearly half of spike-specific TCRs target unmutated variant regions. Two AZD1222 administrations were followed by greater Spike-specific TCR breadth and depth. Donors in the cohort were predominantly white British and more often female, and clonal diversity was possibly underestimated. In all cases, repertoires were sampled only after the peak T cell response.

Notes on this clone: What it recognizes is unknown.

Produced via immunoSEQ multiplex PCR; TCRdb's table is partial and in-frame only. The repertoire holds about 140,000 clones, with 90% to 95% as singletons. The source material was peripheral blood, sampled on day 0 of AZD1222 vaccination. This clonotype was obtained from an adult in good health.

CDR3 coding DNA: TGTGCCATCAGTGCCGGGACAACTAAAAACATTCAGTACTTC. Amino acids: CAISAGTTKNIQYF. This rearrangement joins TRBV10-3 to TRBJ2-4; D perhaps matches TRBD1 (6 bases). V was pared by 4 bases and J by 4 bases, with 11 bases between. Germline V gives CDR1 ENHRY, CDR2 SYGVKD. The CDR3 consists of 14 residues.